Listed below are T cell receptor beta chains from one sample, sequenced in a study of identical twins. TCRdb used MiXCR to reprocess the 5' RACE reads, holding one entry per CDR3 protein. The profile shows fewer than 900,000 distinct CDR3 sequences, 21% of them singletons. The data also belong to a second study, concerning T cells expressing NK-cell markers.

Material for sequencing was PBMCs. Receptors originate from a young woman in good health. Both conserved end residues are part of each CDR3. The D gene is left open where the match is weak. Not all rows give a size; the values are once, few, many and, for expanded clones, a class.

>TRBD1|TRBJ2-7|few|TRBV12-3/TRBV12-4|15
TGTGCCAGCAGTCAACTACAGGGGTCCCTCTACGAGCAGTACTTC
CASSQLQGSLYEQYF
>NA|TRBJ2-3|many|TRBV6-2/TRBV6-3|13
TGTGCCAGCAGTAGACTCCGCACAGATACGCAGTATTTT
CASSRLRTDTQYF
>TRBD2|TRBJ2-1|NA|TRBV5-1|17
TGCGCCAGTACCGGGGCTAGCGGGTCTCCCTCCTACAATGAGCAGTTCTTC
CASTGASGSPSYNEQFF
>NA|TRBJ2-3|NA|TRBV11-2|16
TGTGCCAGCAGCTTGGGTTTCAGGTCTGGCACAGATACGCAGTATTTT
CASSLGFRSGTDTQYF
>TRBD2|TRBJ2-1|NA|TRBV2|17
TGTGCCAGCAGTGAAAGTGGGAGGGGACTAGCGGGGAATGAGCAGTTCTTC
CASSESGRGLAGNEQFF
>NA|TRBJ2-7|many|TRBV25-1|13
TGTGCCAGCAGTGTTGGGGCCAGGGACGAGCAGTACTTC
CASSVGARDEQYF
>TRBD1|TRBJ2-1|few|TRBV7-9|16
TGTGCCAGCAGCTTACCCGACAGGGGGCCGAGAAATGAGCAGTTCTTC
CASSLPDRGPRNEQFF
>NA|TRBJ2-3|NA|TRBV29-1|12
TGCAGCGTTGGGTTAATAACAGATACGCAGTATTTT
CSVGLITDTQYF
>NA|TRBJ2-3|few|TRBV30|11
TGTGCCGGAGAGCCAGGAGGTACGCAGTATTTT
CAGEPGGTQYF
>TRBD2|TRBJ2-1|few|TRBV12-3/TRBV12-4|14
TGTGCCAGCAGTTTAGGGACTAGCCCCAATGAGCAGTTCTTC
CASSLGTSPNEQFF
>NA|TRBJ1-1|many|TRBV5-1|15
TGCGCCAGCAGCTTGTCCCCTGATTGGGACACTGAAGCTTTCTTT
CASSLSPDWDTEAFF
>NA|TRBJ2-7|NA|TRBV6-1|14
TGTGCCAGCAGGGTCCGGGGGAGCTCCTACGAGCAGTACTTC
CASRVRGSSYEQYF
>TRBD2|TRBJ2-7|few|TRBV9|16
TGTGCCAGCAGCGCAACCGGGACTAGCGGGAGGAACGAGCAGTACTTC
CASSATGTSGRNEQYF
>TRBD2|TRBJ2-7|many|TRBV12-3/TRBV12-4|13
TGTGCCAGCAGCCTTGTTAGCGGGGCTGAGCAGTACTTC
CASSLVSGAEQYF
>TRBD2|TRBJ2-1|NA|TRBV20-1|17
TGCAGTGCTAGCTCCTTCGGAAGCGGGAGAATGGACAATGAGCAGTTCTTC
CSASSFGSGRMDNEQFF